Listed here are 15 T cell receptor beta chains from one sample, sequenced in a study of blood T cells in healthy people across ages. Next came a second PCR, run for roughly 6 to 11 cycles, which used a sample-barcoded 5' primer along with a J-beta primer mix. TCRdb called the 5' RACE reads again in MiXCR, with one record for every CDR3 protein. Among roughly 1.4 million distinct CDR3 sequences, 45% to 70% were seen once, and the ten largest hold 5% to 7%. Sequencing input: blood. These TCRs come from a young man in good health.

This clonotype was observed a few times. The gene calls are TRBV4-2 and TRBJ2-7, with D possibly TRBD1 on 7 matching bases. The CDR3 is 18 residues long. Germline lookup yields CDR1 LGHNA and CDR2 YNFKEQ. Trimming pared 2 bases from V and 3 bases from J, leaving 23 bases between. For the CDR3, the DNA is TGTGCCAGCAGCCAAAACCCTGATGCGGGACAGCTCGGCTACGAGCAGTACTTC. Its protein product is CASSQNPDAGQLGYEQYF.

The chain couples TRBV29-1 to TRBJ2-7, with a tentative D call TRBD2 (6 bases). The CDR3 length is 13 residues. Trimming removed 6 bases at V and 0 bases at J, with 12 bases between. The germline V gene has CDR1 SQVTM and CDR2 ANQGSEA. The CDR3 DNA is TGCAGCGTGGGGACTTCGAGCTCCTACGAGCAGTACTTC. This translates into CSVGTSSSYEQYF.

The CDR3 DNA reads as TGCAGCGCTTCACAGGGGGCACCCTACGAGCAGTACTTC. This sequence encodes CSASQGAPYEQYF. V is TRBV29-1 and J is TRBJ2-7; the match to TRBD1 covers 9 bases. Germline CDR1 reads SQVTM; CDR2 reads ANQGSEA. The CDR3 loop spans 13 amino acids. With 7 bases clipped from V and 2 bases from J, the junction kept 6 bases outside the gene matches.

This sequence joins TRBV29-1 and TRBJ2-2, with D perhaps TRBD1 (6 bases). The CDR3 has 15 residues. CDR1 SQVTM and CDR2 ANQGSEA come from the germline V gene. Trimming took 7 bases from V and 2 from J, leaving 17 bases between them. The CDR3 loop reads CSAGSGTPNTGELFF. For the CDR3, the DNA is TGCAGCGCTGGGTCCGGGACACCTAACACCGGGGAGCTGTTTTTT.

The genes are TRBV27 and TRBJ2-3, with a tentative D call TRBD1 (6 bases). The CDR3 covers 15 residues. Germline V gene sequence: CDR1 MNHEY, CDR2 SMNVEV (reference sequence). The V end was cut by 11 bases, the J end by 3 bases, with 21 bases between. The CDR3 reads CAGTHREEGTDTQYF. The DNA for the CDR3 is TGTGCCGGCACTCACAGGGAAGAGGGTACAGATACGCAGTATTTT.

V and J are TRBV10-2 and TRBJ2-3; TRBD2 aligns across 9 bases. The V and J ends lost 6 bases and 3 bases, in that order; junction bases with no gene match: 10. Per the germline V gene, CDR1 is WSHSY and CDR2 is SAAADI. CDR3 length: 16 amino acids. CDR3 amino acids: CASRGVHSGRTDTQYF. CDR3 in DNA: TGCGCCAGCAGGGGGGTACATAGCGGGAGAACAGATACGCAGTATTTT.

Regarding this clonotype: A read error may account for a junction end that differs from germline. CDR3 in DNA: TGTGCCAGTGGTTTGGGTCTGGACTTTCAGCCCCAGCATTTT. Its protein is CASGLGLDFQPQHF. The rearrangement joins TRBV12-5 to TRBJ1-5; the D is unclear. In germline, CDR1 is LGHNT, CDR2 FRNRAP. CDR3 length equals 14 residues.

Only a few counts were recorded for this clonotype. This sequence joins TRBV20-1 and TRBJ1-4; no reliable D call. The CDR3 contains 15 residues. CDR1 and CDR2 (germline): DFQATT, SNEGSKA (reference sequence). The germline V and J ends were trimmed by 2 bases and 3 bases, with 13 bases remaining between them. The CDR3 region is CSARSLSESNEKLFF. CDR3 nucleotides: TGCAGTGCTAGATCCCTCAGTGAGTCTAATGAAAAACTGTTTTTT.

V is TRBV2 and J is TRBJ1-1, with 8 bases matching TRBD1. V lost 8 bases to trimming and J lost 8 bases; unmatched junction nucleotides: 4. Germline CDR1 and CDR2: SNHLY and FYNNEI. The CDR3 loop spans 11 amino acids. The CDR3 DNA reads as TGTGCCAGCGAGGGACAGGAGGAAGCTTTCTTT. The encoded protein is CASEGQEEAFF. The full variable domain, completed using reference TRBV2 and TRBJ1-1, is EPEVTQTPSHQVTQMGQEVILRCVPISNHLYFYWYRQILGQKVEFLVSFYNNEISEKSEIFDDQFSVERPDGSNFTLKIRSTKLEDSAMYFCASEGQEEAFFGQGTRLTVV.

The chain recombines TRBV5-1 with TRBJ2-1; TRBD2 agrees at 11 bases. Gene TRBJ2-7 matches the end of the DNA better, so the J call may be wrong. The germline V gene has CDR1 SGHRS and CDR2 YFSETQ. This CDR3 spans 14 amino acids. The CDR3 DNA reads as TGCGCCAGCAGCCAAATGGGACTAGCGGATGAGCAGTACTTC. The encoded protein is CASSQMGLADEQYF.

This chain connects TRBV7-9 to TRBJ2-4; weak D call: TRBD1 (5 bases). The CDR3 runs to 14 residues. V lost 8 bases to trimming and J lost 5 bases, with 16 bases between them. Germline CDR1 is SEHNR and CDR2 is FQNEAQ (reference sequence). The CDR3 bases are TGTGCCAGCTCCACAGTCAGGGCGGAAAACATTCAGTACTTC. This translates into CASSTVRAENIQYF.

The V call is TRBV6-5, the J call TRBJ1-2; 12 bases are a match to TRBD1. This CDR3 spans 13 amino acids. After removal of 5 bases from V and 8 bases from J, the junction contained 3 bases not matched to a gene. Per germline, CDR1 MNHEY and CDR2 SVGAGI. CDR3 loop: CASSAGTGGGYTF. The CDR3, as DNA: TGTGCCAGCAGTGCCGGGACAGGGGGCGGCTACACCTTC.

The table lists this clonotype with a few counts. CDR3 in DNA: TGCAGTGCACCCGGGAGAGAGACCCAGTACTTC. It is translated as CSAPGRETQYF. V gene TRBV20-1 combines with J gene TRBJ2-5; a weak D match, TRBD2 (6 bases). V lost 6 bases and J 4 bases, leaving 9 bases between the germline ends. The CDR3 sequence is 11 residues long. Germline CDR1 reads DFQATT; CDR2 reads SNEGSKA (reference sequence).

This clonotype was found a few times. This chain's CDR3 is CASSSTGTEILRGYGYTF. Written as DNA, the CDR3 is TGCGCCAGCAGCTCGACCGGGACAGAAATCCTTAGGGGCTATGGCTACACCTTC. The V and J genes are TRBV5-1 and TRBJ1-2; 7 bases match TRBD1. The V gene's germline CDR1 is SGHRS and CDR2 YFSETQ. V shed 3 bases, J shed 4 bases, and the junction held 18 bases outside the gene matches. There are 18 residues in the CDR3.

The chain couples TRBV4-1 to TRBJ2-3; D assignment may be TRBD1 or TRBD2 (5 bases each). V shed 0 bases and J shed 4 bases, with 14 bases lying between them. Germline CDR1 reads MGHRA; CDR2 reads YSYEKL. CDR3 size: 16 residues. This CDR3 reads CASSQEFGEGADTQYF. DNA of the CDR3: TGCGCCAGCAGCCAAGAGTTCGGGGAAGGGGCAGATACGCAGTATTTT.